The clone carrying this T cell receptor (beta chain) was counted between two and nine times. The sample comes from a study of CD8+ T cells in alopecia areata. Study details: Each day, treated patients took oral tofacitinib twice, at 5 to 10 mg per dose.

CDR3 length: 13 residues. CDR1 and CDR2 (germline): GTSNPN, SVGIG (reference sequence). V shed 4 bases and J shed 2 bases, with 11 bases lying between them. Treatment in this sample: oral pan-JAK inhibitor, 5-10 mg twice daily. cDNA prepared by RNA extraction and subsequent reverse transcription served as the template for sequencing. This table comes from immunoSEQ multiplex PCR, and its TCRdb copy is limited to in-frame clones, with some not included. The data contain 250,000 to 300,000 clones, nearly 60% of them singletons. This receptor was identified in a human donor with alopecia areata. The sample was CD4+ T cells sorted from blood, taken at week 24, from a patient treated with tofacitinib. The rearrangement links TRBV30 to TRBJ2-5; D might be TRBD1 (5 bases). The CDR3 spells CAWTRQPQETQYF. The CDR3 DNA reads as TGTGCCTGGACTCGACAGCCACAAGAGACCCAGTACTTC.